This T cell receptor (beta chain) appears in the sequencing data of a study of CD8+ T cells in alopecia areata. Study-wide results and limits: TCR sharing across patients was less clear than in mice, possibly HLA-related.

The CDR3 extends over 14 amino acids. V lost 5 bases, J lost 6 bases, and 5 bases stayed unmatched. Germline values: CDR1 SNHLY, CDR2 FYNNEI. Peripheral blood samples and lesional scalp punch biopsies were obtained from alopecia areata patients. Notes on this clone: Its antigen remains unknown.

Following extraction, RNA underwent reverse transcription to cDNA, which served as the sequencing template. Clones were sequenced by immunoSEQ multiplex PCR, and TCRdb holds only the in-frame ones, with some missing. The profile shows about 150,000 clones, 40% to 65% of them singletons. This chain links TRBV2 with TRBJ2-3, with 10 bases fitting TRBD2. Sequencing used CD8+ T cells sorted from blood, obtained at week 0. This TCR came from a human donor with alopecia areata. This CDR3 reads CASSSGGEGDTQYF. The CDR3 coding sequence is TGTGCCAGCAGTAGCGGGGGGGAAGGTGATACGCAGTATTTT.